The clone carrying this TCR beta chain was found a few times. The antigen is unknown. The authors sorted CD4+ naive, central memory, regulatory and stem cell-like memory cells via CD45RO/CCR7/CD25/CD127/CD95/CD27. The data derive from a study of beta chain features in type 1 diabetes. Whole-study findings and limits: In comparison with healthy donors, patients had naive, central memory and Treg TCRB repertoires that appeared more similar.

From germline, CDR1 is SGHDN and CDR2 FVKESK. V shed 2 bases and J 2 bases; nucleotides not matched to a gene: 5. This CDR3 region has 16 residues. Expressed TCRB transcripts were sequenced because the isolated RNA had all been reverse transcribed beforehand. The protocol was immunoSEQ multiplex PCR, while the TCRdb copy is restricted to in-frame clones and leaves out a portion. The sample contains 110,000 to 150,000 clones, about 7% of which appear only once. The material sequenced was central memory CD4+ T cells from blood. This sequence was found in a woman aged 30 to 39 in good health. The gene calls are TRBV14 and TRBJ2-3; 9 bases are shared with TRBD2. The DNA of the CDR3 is TGTGCCAGCAGCCAACTGACTAGCGGCTTCACAGATACGCAGTATTTT. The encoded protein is CASSQLTSGFTDTQYF.